These 8 T cell receptor beta chains originate from one sample sequenced in a study of T cell repertoires in cytomegalovirus infection. These receptors have no known antigen. TCRdb used MiXCR to reprocess the reads, holding one entry per CDR3 protein. The table shows about 920,000 distinct CDR3 sequences, with around 32% occurring only once. Sequenced material: cultured CD8+ T cells from PBMCs, taken from culture after CMV antigen stimulation. The receptors were gathered from a human donor in good health (CMV status not recorded). Some clones in this sample may be carry-over from other donors' samples.

The V call is TRBV6-1, the J call TRBJ2-7; weak D call: TRBD1 (6 bases). The CDR3 is 15 residues long. Trimming took 1 base from V and 1 from J, leaving 11 bases between them. The germline V gene encodes CDR1 MNHNS and CDR2 SASEGT. CDR3 in amino acids: CASSEEQGLSYEQYF. The CDR3 DNA follows: TGTGCCAGCAGTGAAGAGCAGGGGCTGTCCTACGAGCAGTACTTC.

This clonotype was observed a few times. CDR3 amino acids: CASSFHRADSPLHF. The CDR3 DNA reads as TGTGCCAGCAGTTTCCACAGGGCGGATTCACCCCTCCACTTT. The rearrangement uses TRBV27 and TRBJ1-6, with D possibly TRBD1 on 6 matching bases. Germline CDR1 and CDR2: MNHEY and SMNVEV (reference sequence). Trimming shortened V by 3 bases and J by 8 bases, and 11 bases separated the two germline ends. The CDR3 runs 14 residues.

The J gene is TRBJ2-7, the V gene TRBV2; 8 bases are shared with TRBD1. This CDR3 comprises 14 residues. Germline CDR1 reads SNHLY; CDR2 reads FYNNEI. V was clipped by 6 bases and J by 3 bases; unmatched bases: 7. The CDR3 sequence: CASREWTGIYEQYV. As DNA, the CDR3 is TGTGCCAGCAGGGAGTGGACAGGGATCTACGAGCAGTACGTC.

This rearrangement joins TRBV5-1 to TRBJ1-2; 7 positions match TRBD1. Germline V lookup: CDR1 SGHRS, CDR2 YFSETQ. J lost 4 bases, V lost 0 bases, and 6 bases had no gene match. This CDR3 is built from 15 residues. The CDR3 DNA reads TGCGCCAGCAGCTTGGATTTAGGGGGCGGCTATGGCTACACCTTC. It specifies CASSLDLGGGYGYTF.

V gene TRBV27 combines with J gene TRBJ2-1, with no clear D. Trimming cost V 5 bases and J 6 bases, with 11 bases left between them. CDR1 is MNHEY, CDR2 SMNVEV, per germline (reference sequence). CDR3 size: 13 residues. CDR3 region: CASSVWGFNEQFF. The DNA of the CDR3 is TGTGCCAGCAGTGTATGGGGTTTCAATGAGCAGTTCTTC.

In its sample, this clonotype was seen many times. The J gene is TRBJ2-7, the V gene TRBV7-8; 14 bases line up with TRBD2. The CDR3 runs 16 residues. After removal of 5 bases from V and 3 bases from J, the junction contained 6 bases not matched to a gene. The germline V gene encodes CDR1 SGHVS and CDR2 FQNEAQ. The CDR3 DNA sequence: TGTGCCAGCAGCGAGGGACTAGCGGGGGCCTTCTACGAGCAGTACTTC. Its translation: CASSEGLAGAFYEQYF.

In its sample, this clonotype was seen many times. The V call is TRBV7-8, the J call TRBJ2-2; 7 nucleotides align to TRBD1. The V and J ends lost 5 bases and 0 bases, in that order; junction bases with no gene match: 3. CDR1 is SGHVS and CDR2 is FQNEAQ in the germline V gene. The CDR3 length is 15 residues. CDR3 bases: TGTGCCAGCAGCCCGACAGGGACGAACACCGGGGAGCTGTTTTTT. It codes for CASSPTGTNTGELFF. Full variable domain (remainder filled in from reference TRBV7-8 and TRBJ2-2): GAGVSQSPRYKVAKRGQDVALRCDPISGHVSLFWYQQALGQGPEFLTYFQNEAQLDKSGLPSDRFFAERPEGSVSTLKIQRTQQEDSAVYLCASSPTGTNTGELFFGEGSRLTVL.

This clonotype was recorded many times. The chain couples TRBV7-6 to TRBJ2-2; tentative D call: TRBD1 (6 bases). Trimming removed 2 bases from V and 4 bases from J, with 11 bases in between. Germline loops: CDR1 SGHVS, CDR2 FNYEAQ. The CDR3 contains 15 residues. This CDR3 is CASSLTTDSTGELFF. The CDR3 DNA sequence: TGTGCCAGCAGCTTAACGACGGACAGCACCGGGGAGCTGTTTTTT.